Sequencing of this T cell receptor beta chain was carried out in a study of shared clonotypes between healthy human individuals (TCRdb year 2020). Notes on the research overall: The cohort included a few men and a couple of women between 18 and 49 years of age. Between about 0.8 and 9 billion PBMCs per donor were obtained by leukapheresis. The study deeply sequenced blood TCR repertoires of 5 or 6 healthy adults to estimate repertoire size and the extent of clonotype sharing between individuals. To increase sequencing depth and limit assay-specific biases, TCR repertoire library preparation and sequencing were carried out by different laboratories using diverse techniques. For each donor, three plates each were used for CD4 naive and CD4 memory, two plates were used for CD8 naive, and one plate was used for CD8 memory. Study-level results and caveats: Compared with non-shared clonotypes, clonotypes shared by all four sorted-subset donors had higher generation probabilities. The small number of donors limited the genetic and exposure-history diversity represented. Pairwise subsampling indicated that sequencing depth was expected to affect the degree of clonotype sharing among donors. Sampling was restricted to blood, and TCR repertoires in tissue are likely to differ from TCR repertoires in blood. About 4.5% of naive CD4, roughly 3.5% of naive CD8, about 2.5% of memory CD4, and approximately 0.4% of memory CD8 clonotypes were shared across a few donors. Estimated clonotype richness was generally larger for naive than for memory subsets. Even with the large sequencing depth, rarefaction of the sorted-subset datasets indicated that sequencing was incomplete.

Counted from cysteine to phenylalanine, this CDR3 has 11 amino acids. Of all the DNA, just the CDR3 is kept, 33 bases in frame from base 1. The germline ends are 7 bases apart after V is trimmed by 4 bases and J by 3 bases. The germline V gene supplies CDR1 SQVTM and CDR2 ANQGSEA. TCR CDR3 regions were amplified from genomic DNA by multiplex PCR using the deep immunoSEQ assay. Extracted genomic DNA from each cell subset was distributed evenly across all wells of several immunoSEQ 96-well plates, and each plate was treated as a replicate. Each replicate PCR for sorted subsets received about 220 ng genomic DNA, equal to around 32,000 T cell genomes. The purified libraries were quantified using a Qubit 3.0 fluorometer, sized with a Bioanalyzer 2100, and then quantified again using the KAPA Library Quantification kit. A separate single-read 150-cycle Illumina NextSeq 550 flow cell was used to sequence each immunoSEQ 96-well plate. As for how the authors treated the data: Because the immunoSEQ output held only junctional sequences and lacked quality scores, the filtering could not match the filtering applied to full-length reads. Sequences were annotated with PyIR, a Python wrapper for IgBLAST v1.9, and V/J genes and CDR3 were assigned using IMGT germline references. Reads were filtered out if the reads had weak V/J assignments (E-value above 1e-6), no CDR3, stop codons, out-of-frame junctions, or ambiguous translated residues. V3J clonotypes were defined as sequences sharing the same inferred V gene, J gene, and CDR3 amino acid sequence. To compute the percentage overlap between repertoires, the number of shared unique clonotypes was divided by the size of the smaller repertoire. RTK rarefaction, the Chao1 estimator, and Recon v2.1 estimates of unobserved clonotypes were used to assess repertoire richness. For all TCRbeta clonotypes obtained by the gDNA method from several donors, generation probabilities were computed with OLGA. The clones in this table, taken by TCRdb from immuneACCESS, are in-frame only. Not every clone is retained; where verified, under half of the shortfall comes from an unresolved V gene, and the cause of the rest is unknown. The V and J calls and the clone size are those of that table, but D and trimming were determined from the DNA. The sample yields hundreds of thousands of clones; around four fifths were counted once. Of the sample, around 2% falls within the top ten clones.

Healthy HIV-negative adults with no recently reported acute infections or vaccinations were included as donors. Every donor was a Caucasian adult residing in Nashville, Tennessee, USA. CD4+ T cells were enriched by magnetic negative selection; naive cells were then positively selected on CD45RA, and the negative fraction formed the memory subset. Blood was obtained by leukapheresis, after which PBMCs were separated by Ficoll-Histopaque density gradient centrifugation and cryopreserved in liquid nitrogen vapor phase. Analytical flow cytometry was used to check the purity and quantity of each magnetically sorted T cell population. Genomic DNA was isolated from each sorted fraction and quantified by UV absorbance on a Nanodrop 2000c. Details on this clone: Its recognized antigen is unknown. Base qualities are not recorded, but no much larger clone differs from it by a single base. The sample contains more than one DNA sequence encoding this CDR3.

The source is a woman younger than 45 in good health. The sample comprised memory CD4+ T cells sorted from blood. The sample's cell subset or site label is to be understood as: CD45RA-negative fraction. The chain is made from TRBV29-1 and TRBJ2-7; TRBD2 might be the D gene, on 6 matching bases. The base sequence is TGCAGCGTTGGGGGGGACTACGAGCAGTACTTC. This gives the protein CSVGGDYEQYF.